This entry concerns a single TCR beta chain. Its antigen has not been determined. There are no base qualities to consult, and no much larger clone falls within one base. The sample belongs to a study of cytomegalovirus exposure and HLA in healthy donors (dated by TCRdb to 2015 to 2018). Notes on the research overall: The roughly 700 repertoires of the first cohort and the 95 to 150 validation repertoires were produced on the same platform, according to a later analysis. The aim of the study was to test whether cataloging public T cell receptors could identify signatures of past pathogen exposure. In addition to the first cohort of roughly 670 subjects, a separate validation cohort of over 90 different subjects was used. To predict cytomegalovirus infection status, the study combined high-throughput TCR immunosequencing, statistical association of individual TCRs with disease status, and machine learning.

The receptor library was made with the immunoSEQ multiplex PCR assay. Per the authors' processing: A statistical classification framework was built to diagnose cytomegalovirus status from the catalog of TCR beta chain sequences. In its TCRdb copy, this immuneACCESS table keeps in-frame sequences only and misses some clones. Where compared with another copy, unresolved V genes explain less than half of these, and the others have no known cause. That table furnishes V, J and clone size, whereas the DNA furnished D and trimming. The sample yields about 160,000 clones; roughly nine tenths were counted once. The ten largest clones take up roughly 5.8% of the sample. The donors belonged to the validation cohort of approximately 130 subjects, which was separate from the approximately 700-subject first cohort. The CDR3 starts with the cysteine, ends with the phenylalanine, and has 11 residues. CDR3 DNA only is kept here, 33 bases in frame from base 1. V loses 2 bases, J loses 10 bases, and the germline ends lie 8 bases apart. The germline V gene specifies MGHDK as CDR1 and SYGVNS as CDR2.

What the study reported, not specific to this receptor: A total of 150 or so TCR beta chains were listed by the study as associated with cytomegalovirus. The classifier was reported to diagnose cytomegalovirus status with high specificity and sensitivity in both the original and validation cohorts. The validation cohort had no HLA typing available for a later analysis, so co-occurrence within that cohort was assessed over all 130 or so repertoires. Most TCR sequences were observed very rarely across donors, whereas some public TCRs were present in many individuals. Of the cluster scores, roughly 95% were above 0 in a later analysis, which found that TCRs clustered in the first cohort also tended to co-occur in the 120 or so validation repertoires. In vitro tests confirmed that a few of the cytomegalovirus-associated TCR beta chains recognize cytomegalovirus antigens. The authors suggested that the approach could potentially be extended to other disease states and immunological phenotypes.

The V and J segments used are TRBV25-1 and TRBJ1-1; the D gene cannot be named for sure. Specimen: PBMCs. The sequence was obtained from a young woman in good health and CMV-seronegative. The nucleotide sequence is given as TGTGCCAGCAGTGAAGACTATCTAGCTTTCTTT. Translated, this is CASSEDYLAFF. Beyond the CDR3, the reference TRBV25-1 and TRBJ1-1 genes provide the residues; the full variable domain reads: EADIYQTPRYLVIGTGKKITLECSQTMGHDKMYWYQQDPGMELHLIHYSYGVNSTEKGDLSSESTVSRIRTEHFPLTLESARPSHTSQYLCASSEDYLAFFGQGTRLTVV.